The rows below give T cell receptor beta chains drawn from one sample of a study of pediatric ulcerative colitis. Libraries were prepared by immunoSEQ multiplex PCR; TCRdb keeps only in-frame clonotypes and omits some of them. The table includes 55,000 to 80,000 clones, around 80% detected once. Sequencing input: blood. The receptors derive from a boy between 10 and 17 years old with moderate ulcerative colitis. The conserved cysteine and the conserved F or W are not part of the CDR3 here.

v_call cdr3_aa
TRBV2 ASSSLDSTEAF
TRBV5-1 ASSFQQGQETQY
TRBV30 AWSVRVRTEAF
TRBV30 AWSRQGYEQY
TRBV27 ASSFLSGGRVRTDTQY
TRBV21-1 ASSKGGLWAGGPPEQF
TRBV2 ASRVQGLNRDGYT
TRBV14 ASSQDSGVSTEAF
TRBV9 ASGPTSGSEQY
TRBV7-6 ASSTGGGATYEQY
TRBV9 ASSLHVPKMNTEAF
TRBV5-1 ASSLDGAPEAF
TRBV19 ASSMGRRGEIYGYT
TRBV19 ASSPRDRGYEQY
TRBV7-9 ASSLQTGGGTDTQY
TRBV6-1 ASSEAPSGTYEQY
TRBV9 ASSVEEVDEQF
TRBV29-1 SVGQGANYGYT
TRBV5-1 ASSLLRGSYEQY
TRBV4-3 ASSQDPGLTGELF
TRBV5-5 ASSLTGNSPLH
TRBV13 ASAPGSSYEQY
TRBV7-9 ASSLGLAGVTDTQY
TRBV6-1 ASSEFRGGSSYNEQF
TRBV5-6 ASSLSLKGPYLYEQY
TRBV7-6 ASSYLDTRLNTEAF
TRBV7-9 ASSLALSEIYNEQF
TRBV7-9 ASSDTQRIGAF
TRBV7-3 ASSLDGTRSTAF
TRBV5-4 ASSLEALRRNEQF
TRBV7-2 ASSTTPGNQPQH
TRBV5-6 ASSSTGTSAYTGELF
TRBV7-9 ASSLEGSTEAF
TRBV15 ATSRDEDEQY
TRBV7-3 ASSGVGSYNEQF
TRBV9 ASSVEAGTMNTEAF
TRBV19 ASSSGQNNEKLF
TRBV5-6 ASSFLAEAF